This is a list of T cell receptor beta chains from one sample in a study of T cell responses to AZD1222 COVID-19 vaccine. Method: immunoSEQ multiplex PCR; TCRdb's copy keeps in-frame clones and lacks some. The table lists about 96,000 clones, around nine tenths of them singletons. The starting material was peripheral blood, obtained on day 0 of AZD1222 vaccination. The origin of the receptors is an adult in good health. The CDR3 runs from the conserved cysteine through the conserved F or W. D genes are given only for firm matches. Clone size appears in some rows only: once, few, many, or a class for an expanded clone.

CASSPAGAGGGYTF | TGTGCCAGCAGCCCGGCGGGGGCGGGTGGTGGCTACACCTTC | . | TRBJ1-2 | TRBV6-5 | .
CASSLGAGDFNEQFF | TGTGCCAGCAGCTTAGGGGCAGGGGATTTCAATGAGCAGTTCTTC | once | TRBJ2-1 | TRBV11-2 | .
CASSIDLSGSYNEQFF | TGTGCCAGTAGTATAGACCTTAGCGGATCCTACAATGAGCAGTTCTTC | once | TRBJ2-1 | TRBV19 | .
CASSQVAGTANNEQFF | TGCGCCAGCAGCCAAGTAGCCGGGACAGCTAACAATGAGCAGTTCTTC | once | TRBJ2-1 | TRBV4-1 | TRBD1
CASSPGTTQETQYF | TGTGCCAGCAGCCCGGGGACTACTCAAGAGACCCAGTACTTC | . | TRBJ2-5 | TRBV9 | TRBD2
CASSPGAGGRNYGYTF | TGTGCCAGCAGCCCGGGCGCGGGGGGACGAAACTATGGCTACACCTTC | . | TRBJ1-2 | TRBV3-1/TRBV3-2 | .
CSVVGASGTGLYGYTF | TGCAGCGTTGTTGGGGCTAGCGGGACAGGGCTCTATGGCTACACCTTC | . | TRBJ1-2 | TRBV29-1 | TRBD1
CASSVDGSGNTIYF | TGTGCCAGCAGCGTAGACGGCTCTGGAAACACCATATATTTT | . | TRBJ1-3 | TRBV9 | .
CAFHRWGTEAFF | TGTGCCTTCCACAGGTGGGGCACTGAAGCTTTCTTT | once | TRBJ1-1 | TRBV30 | .
CASRGGQMSEQFF | TGTGCCAGCAGGGGGGGGCAGATGAGTGAGCAGTTCTTC | . | TRBJ2-1 | TRBV6-5 | .
CASSLPPTGRAGYTF | TGTGCCAGCAGTTTGCCACCGACAGGTAGAGCTGGCTACACCTTC | . | TRBJ1-2 | TRBV28 | .
CASSSLQTSGMIGELFF | TGCGCCAGCAGCTCTCTACAGACTAGCGGGATGATCGGGGAGCTGTTTTTT | . | TRBJ2-2 | TRBV5-1 | TRBD2
CASRGGSGSLYEQYF | TGTGCCAGCAGGGGGGGGAGCGGGAGTCTGTACGAGCAGTACTTC | . | TRBJ2-7 | TRBV2 | TRBD2
CASSIYREEQFF | TGTGCCAGTAGTATATACAGGGAGGAGCAGTTCTTC | once | TRBJ2-1 | TRBV19 | .
CASSLGGLAGKRTGELFF | TGTGCCAGCAGCTTAGGGGGACTAGCGGGGAAAAGGACCGGGGAGCTGTTTTTT | . | TRBJ2-2 | TRBV13 | TRBD2
CASSGRDRAIYEQYF | TGTGCCAGCAGCGGCCGGGACAGGGCTATCTACGAGCAGTACTTC | . | TRBJ2-7 | TRBV11-2 | TRBD1
CASSWGGGRRSGNTIYF | TGTGCCAGCAGCTGGGGGGGCGGACGGCGCTCTGGAAACACCATATATTTT | . | TRBJ1-3 | TRBV5-4 | .